This T cell receptor beta chain was identified in a study of CD8 T cells in Susac syndrome. With random hexamers, reverse transcription was performed on about 0.5 to 1 ug of RNA. TCRdb recomputed calls from the immunoSEQ multiplex PCR reads with MiXCR, one row per CDR3 protein. The data contain about 280,000 distinct CDR3 sequences, roughly 81% of them singletons. The CDR3 is 14 amino acids. The V gene's germline CDR1 is SEHNR and CDR2 FQNEAQ (reference sequence). Trimming stripped 1 base from V and 4 bases from J, with 9 bases between. This receptor was obtained from a human donor with multiple sclerosis. The chain links TRBV7-9 to TRBJ2-3; D possibly matches TRBD1 or TRBD2 (5 bases each). The sample comprised CD8+ T cells from PBMCs. The CDR3 nucleotides are TGTGCCAGCAGCTTAGAGGGACCTTCAGATACGCAGTATTTT. This sequence encodes CASSLEGPSDTQYF.